These T cell receptor beta chains were read from a single sample in a study of T cell repertoires in cytomegalovirus infection. For these receptors, no antigen is known. TCRdb reanalysed the reads using MiXCR and keeps one entry per CDR3 protein. The sample holds about 340,000 distinct CDR3 sequences, 25% to 35% seen once. This specimen was cultured PBMCs, taken from culture after CMV antigen stimulation. The receptor source for this set is a human donor in good health (CMV status not recorded). Some clones in this sample may be carry-over from other donors' samples. Each CDR3 is given with its conserved first and last residue. Each record gives: CDR3 length, D gene, V gene, J gene, clone size, CDR3 DNA, CDR3 protein. The D gene is left open where the match is weak. Size is stated for part of the rows, as once, few or many counts, or as a class when the clone is expanded.

CDR3 length: 13; D gene: NA; V gene: TRBV12-3/TRBV12-4; J gene: TRBJ2-1; clone size: NA; CDR3 DNA: TGTGCCAGCAGTATAACAGGGGAGGGAGAGCAGTTCTTC; CDR3 protein: CASSITGEGEQFF
CDR3 length: 16; D gene: TRBD1; V gene: TRBV6-2/TRBV6-3; J gene: TRBJ1-1; clone size: NA; CDR3 DNA: TGTGCCAGCATCAGGGGGCCCGGTCGAGGGGACACTGAAGCTTTCTTT; CDR3 protein: CASIRGPGRGDTEAFF
CDR3 length: 14; D gene: TRBD2; V gene: TRBV10-3; J gene: TRBJ2-7; clone size: NA; CDR3 DNA: TGTGCCATCAGCGGAGCGGGAGGGCCGCGGGAGCAGTACTTC; CDR3 protein: CAISGAGGPREQYF
CDR3 length: 13; D gene: TRBD1; V gene: TRBV7-9; J gene: TRBJ2-1; clone size: NA; CDR3 DNA: TGTGCCAGCAGCTTAGCGGACAGGGTTTGGCAGTTCTTC; CDR3 protein: CASSLADRVWQFF
CDR3 length: 17; D gene: TRBD2; V gene: TRBV4-3; J gene: TRBJ2-7; clone size: NA; CDR3 DNA: TGCGCCAGCAGCCAAGATTCCAGCGGGGGGTCCATCTACGAGCAGTACTTC; CDR3 protein: CASSQDSSGGSIYEQYF
CDR3 length: 16; D gene: NA; V gene: TRBV20-1; J gene: TRBJ2-7; clone size: NA; CDR3 DNA: TGCAGTGCCCCCCCCCCCGGCCAGCGGGCTTTTTACGAGCAGTACTTC; CDR3 protein: CSAPPPGQRAFYEQYF
CDR3 length: 14; D gene: TRBD1; V gene: TRBV2; J gene: TRBJ2-3; clone size: NA; CDR3 DNA: TGTGCCAGCAACCGGGACAGCAACACAGATACGCAGTATTTT; CDR3 protein: CASNRDSNTDTQYF
CDR3 length: 13; D gene: NA; V gene: TRBV28; J gene: TRBJ2-3; clone size: few; CDR3 DNA: TGTGCCAGCGGGAAGGGCCACGCAGATACGCAGTATTTT; CDR3 protein: CASGKGHADTQYF
CDR3 length: 16; D gene: TRBD1; V gene: TRBV10-3; J gene: TRBJ2-1; clone size: NA; CDR3 DNA: TGTGCCATCAGTGCCCTCCGGGACAGGGACGGTGGTGAGCAGTTCTTC; CDR3 protein: CAISALRDRDGGEQFF
CDR3 length: 15; D gene: NA; V gene: TRBV11-2; J gene: TRBJ2-1; clone size: many; CDR3 DNA: TGTGCCAGCAGCCACCCGTTGTCGGTATACAATGAGCAGTTCTTC; CDR3 protein: CASSHPLSVYNEQFF
CDR3 length: 12; D gene: NA; V gene: TRBV11-1; J gene: TRBJ2-3; clone size: NA; CDR3 DNA: TGTGCCAGCAGACCAAACGGGGATACGCAGTATTTT; CDR3 protein: CASRPNGDTQYF
CDR3 length: 13; D gene: NA; V gene: TRBV29-1; J gene: TRBJ1-4; clone size: few; CDR3 DNA: TGCAGCGTCCCTCGCGCTGAAAGTGAAAAACTGTTTTTT; CDR3 protein: CSVPRAESEKLFF
CDR3 length: 12; D gene: NA; V gene: TRBV5-4; J gene: TRBJ1-1; clone size: NA; CDR3 DNA: TGTGCCAGCAGCGCCCAATCCACTGAAGCTTTCTTT; CDR3 protein: CASSAQSTEAFF
CDR3 length: 18; D gene: TRBD2; V gene: TRBV12-3/TRBV12-4; J gene: TRBJ2-7; clone size: NA; CDR3 DNA: TGTGCCAGCAGTTTAGCGCGACTAGCGGGAGGACTACCCTACGAGCAGTACTTC; CDR3 protein: CASSLARLAGGLPYEQYF
CDR3 length: 18; D gene: TRBD2; V gene: TRBV15; J gene: TRBJ2-1; clone size: once; CDR3 DNA: TGTGCCACCAGCAGAAACAGCGGGGGGACGAGCTCCTACAATGAGCAGTTCTTC; CDR3 protein: CATSRNSGGTSSYNEQFF
CDR3 length: 17; D gene: TRBD2; V gene: TRBV7-3; J gene: TRBJ2-5; clone size: many; CDR3 DNA: TGTGCCAGCAGCTTATCCGGACTAGCGGGAGAGGGAGAGACCCAGTACTTC; CDR3 protein: CASSLSGLAGEGETQYF
CDR3 length: 13; D gene: NA; V gene: TRBV3-1; J gene: TRBJ1-1; clone size: NA; CDR3 DNA: TGTGCCAGCAGCCAGGTCGAGGGAACTGAAGCTTTCTTT; CDR3 protein: CASSQVEGTEAFF
CDR3 length: 18; D gene: NA; V gene: TRBV5-1; J gene: TRBJ2-1; clone size: NA; CDR3 DNA: TGCGCCAGCAGCTTGTTTGCGGGGGCGACGACATCCTACAATGAGCAGTTCTTC; CDR3 protein: CASSLFAGATTSYNEQFF
CDR3 length: 15; D gene: NA; V gene: TRBV18; J gene: TRBJ1-2; clone size: NA; CDR3 DNA: TGTGCCAGCTCACCACGGGGCAGGGAGTTCGTAGGCTACACCTTC; CDR3 protein: CASSPRGREFVGYTF
CDR3 length: 16; D gene: TRBD2; V gene: TRBV7-9; J gene: TRBJ2-1; clone size: NA; CDR3 DNA: TGTGCCAGCAGCCCTAAACTAGCGGGGGGTCTGAATGAGCAGTTCTTC; CDR3 protein: CASSPKLAGGLNEQFF
CDR3 length: 13; D gene: NA; V gene: TRBV7-2; J gene: TRBJ1-2; clone size: few; CDR3 DNA: TGTGCCAGCAGCCAGGGCCTTAACTATGGCTACACCTTC; CDR3 protein: CASSQGLNYGYTF
CDR3 length: 16; D gene: TRBD2; V gene: TRBV11-3; J gene: TRBJ2-1; clone size: NA; CDR3 DNA: TGTGCCAGCAGCTTAGGAGACGGGAGGGGAGGCAATGAGCAGTTCTTC; CDR3 protein: CASSLGDGRGGNEQFF
CDR3 length: 14; D gene: TRBD1; V gene: TRBV11-3; J gene: TRBJ1-3; clone size: NA; CDR3 DNA: TGTGCCAGCAGTTCACGGACAGGGGCCGACACCATATATTTT; CDR3 protein: CASSSRTGADTIYF
CDR3 length: 15; D gene: NA; V gene: TRBV11-2; J gene: TRBJ2-1; clone size: NA; CDR3 DNA: TGTGCCAGCAGCTTAGCCCCGGACGGATACAATGAGCAGTTCTTC; CDR3 protein: CASSLAPDGYNEQFF
CDR3 length: 13; D gene: NA; V gene: TRBV2; J gene: TRBJ2-3; clone size: NA; CDR3 DNA: TGTGCCAGCAGGTCCCTAACCGAGGATACGCAGTATTTT; CDR3 protein: CASRSLTEDTQYF
CDR3 length: 15; D gene: NA; V gene: TRBV6-1; J gene: TRBJ1-6; clone size: many; CDR3 DNA: TGTGCCAGCACTAGGCACAGCTCCGGCAATTCACCCCTCCACTTT; CDR3 protein: CASTRHSSGNSPLHF
CDR3 length: 15; D gene: TRBD1; V gene: TRBV11-3; J gene: TRBJ2-7; clone size: few; CDR3 DNA: TGTGCCAGCAGATACCGGACAGGGAGCTCCTACGAGCAGTACTTC; CDR3 protein: CASRYRTGSSYEQYF
CDR3 length: 14; D gene: TRBD1; V gene: TRBV11-2; J gene: TRBJ1-1; clone size: NA; CDR3 DNA: TGTGCCAGCAACACGGGACAGGGTAACACTGAAGCTTTCTTT; CDR3 protein: CASNTGQGNTEAFF
CDR3 length: 16; D gene: TRBD2; V gene: TRBV7-8; J gene: TRBJ2-5; clone size: many; CDR3 DNA: TGTGCCAGCAGCATGGGACTAGCGGGGTCACAAGAGACCCAGTACTTC; CDR3 protein: CASSMGLAGSQETQYF
CDR3 length: 15; D gene: TRBD1; V gene: TRBV19; J gene: TRBJ2-2; clone size: few; CDR3 DNA: TGTGCCAGTACGCGGACAGGGGTGAACACCGGGGAGCTGTTTTTT; CDR3 protein: CASTRTGVNTGELFF
CDR3 length: 13; D gene: NA; V gene: TRBV25-1; J gene: TRBJ2-2; clone size: NA; CDR3 DNA: TGTGCCAGCAAGGAGCGACGTACCGGGGAGCTGTTTTTT; CDR3 protein: CASKERRTGELFF
CDR3 length: 15; D gene: TRBD1; V gene: TRBV20-1; J gene: TRBJ2-5; clone size: once; CDR3 DNA: TGCAGTGCTAGTGAGGGACAGGGGGGAAAGGAGACCCAGTACTTC; CDR3 protein: CSASEGQGGKETQYF
CDR3 length: 14; D gene: NA; V gene: TRBV19; J gene: TRBJ2-6; clone size: few; CDR3 DNA: TGTGCCAGTACCAAAGAGTCTGGGGCCAACGTCCTGACTTTC; CDR3 protein: CASTKESGANVLTF
CDR3 length: 12; D gene: NA; V gene: TRBV10-3; J gene: TRBJ1-2; clone size: NA; CDR3 DNA: TGTGCCATCAGTGGTGATGGCTATGGCTACACCTTC; CDR3 protein: CAISGDGYGYTF
CDR3 length: 16; D gene: NA; V gene: TRBV7-2; J gene: TRBJ2-5; clone size: NA; CDR3 DNA: TGTGCCAGCAGCTTAAGTCGCGGGATTTCGAAAGAGACCCAGTACTTC; CDR3 protein: CASSLSRGISKETQYF
CDR3 length: 15; D gene: NA; V gene: TRBV25-1; J gene: TRBJ1-6; clone size: NA; CDR3 DNA: TGTGCCAGCACATTCGGAGGGAGGGGAGTTTCACCCCTCCACTTT; CDR3 protein: CASTFGGRGVSPLHF
CDR3 length: 16; D gene: NA; V gene: TRBV28; J gene: TRBJ2-3; clone size: NA; CDR3 DNA: TGTGCCAGCAGTGGCATCGTGGGCAGGGGGGCAGATACGCAGTATTTT; CDR3 protein: CASSGIVGRGADTQYF
CDR3 length: 14; D gene: NA; V gene: TRBV5-1; J gene: TRBJ2-3; clone size: NA; CDR3 DNA: TGCGCCACCAACGAGGGGAAAGGCACAGATACGCAGTATTTT; CDR3 protein: CATNEGKGTDTQYF
CDR3 length: 16; D gene: TRBD2; V gene: TRBV30; J gene: TRBJ2-3; clone size: many; CDR3 DNA: TGTGCCTGGAGTTCTGGACTAGCGGGAGGTCTTGATACGCAGTATTTT; CDR3 protein: CAWSSGLAGGLDTQYF
CDR3 length: 14; D gene: TRBD2; V gene: TRBV20-1; J gene: TRBJ2-3; clone size: NA; CDR3 DNA: TGCAGTTCCTTTGGGGGGGGGGACACAGATACGCAGTATTTT; CDR3 protein: CSSFGGGDTDTQYF
CDR3 length: 14; D gene: NA; V gene: TRBV7-9; J gene: TRBJ1-2; clone size: NA; CDR3 DNA: TGTGCCAGCAGCATGTCGGCCGGGACTTCCCCCCACACCTTC; CDR3 protein: CASSMSAGTSPHTF
CDR3 length: 14; D gene: TRBD1; V gene: TRBV2; J gene: TRBJ2-2; clone size: NA; CDR3 DNA: TGTGCCAGCATACAGGGGGCGAACACCGGGGAGCTGTTTTTT; CDR3 protein: CASIQGANTGELFF
CDR3 length: 16; D gene: NA; V gene: TRBV18; J gene: TRBJ2-7; clone size: few; CDR3 DNA: TGTGCCAGCTCACCATCCTTGGACAGAATGGTTGGCGAGCAGTACTTC; CDR3 protein: CASSPSLDRMVGEQYF
CDR3 length: 15; D gene: NA; V gene: TRBV7-6; J gene: TRBJ1-1; clone size: NA; CDR3 DNA: TGTGCCAGCAGCACAGGGCAGAGTCGAAACACTGAAGCTTTCTTT; CDR3 protein: CASSTGQSRNTEAFF
CDR3 length: 15; D gene: NA; V gene: TRBV7-3; J gene: TRBJ2-3; clone size: NA; CDR3 DNA: TGTGCCAGCAGCTTAACGGCTGGGGCAACAGATACGCAGTATTTT; CDR3 protein: CASSLTAGATDTQYF
CDR3 length: 16; D gene: NA; V gene: TRBV13; J gene: TRBJ2-5; clone size: NA; CDR3 DNA: TGTGCCAGCAGCTTAGGGTTTGGGGTAGACCAAGAGACCCAGTACTTC; CDR3 protein: CASSLGFGVDQETQYF
CDR3 length: 14; D gene: TRBD1; V gene: TRBV15; J gene: TRBJ2-1; clone size: NA; CDR3 DNA: TGTGCCACCAGTCCGGGGGACAGGGGCAATGAGCAGTTCTTC; CDR3 protein: CATSPGDRGNEQFF
CDR3 length: 15; D gene: NA; V gene: TRBV7-2; J gene: TRBJ2-3; clone size: many; CDR3 DNA: TGTGCCAGCAGCCAAGACCCAGTTAGCACAGATACGCAGTATTTT; CDR3 protein: CASSQDPVSTDTQYF
CDR3 length: 14; D gene: NA; V gene: TRBV2; J gene: TRBJ1-6; clone size: few; CDR3 DNA: TGTGCCAGCGGATCCGGGACTGGAAATTCACCCCTCCACTTT; CDR3 protein: CASGSGTGNSPLHF
CDR3 length: 18; D gene: TRBD1; V gene: TRBV28; J gene: TRBJ1-4; clone size: many; CDR3 DNA: TGTGCCAGCAGTTTTGGGACAGGGAATGGGATCAATAATGAAAAACTGTTTTTT; CDR3 protein: CASSFGTGNGINNEKLFF
CDR3 length: 14; D gene: NA; V gene: TRBV6-5; J gene: TRBJ1-2; clone size: NA; CDR3 DNA: TGTGCCAGCAGTAGGGACAACGCTAACTATGGCTACACCTTC; CDR3 protein: CASSRDNANYGYTF
CDR3 length: 15; D gene: NA; V gene: TRBV12-3/TRBV12-4; J gene: TRBJ2-3; clone size: NA; CDR3 DNA: TGTGCCAGCAGTTTAGGACTAACCAGCACAGATACGCAGTATTTT; CDR3 protein: CASSLGLTSTDTQYF
CDR3 length: 14; D gene: TRBD2; V gene: TRBV20-1; J gene: TRBJ2-1; clone size: few; CDR3 DNA: TGCAGTGCTAAAGCGGGAACTACATACAATGAGCAGTTCTTC; CDR3 protein: CSAKAGTTYNEQFF
CDR3 length: 14; D gene: NA; V gene: TRBV12-3/TRBV12-4; J gene: TRBJ2-2; clone size: few; CDR3 DNA: TGTGCCAGCAGTCTAATTCTTCGATCCGGGGAGCTGTTTTTT; CDR3 protein: CASSLILRSGELFF
CDR3 length: 16; D gene: TRBD2; V gene: TRBV24-1; J gene: TRBJ2-5; clone size: NA; CDR3 DNA: TGTGCCACCAGTGACCCCGGGGGGGGCTACCAAGAGACCCAGTACTTC; CDR3 protein: CATSDPGGGYQETQYF
CDR3 length: 15; D gene: NA; V gene: TRBV5-1; J gene: TRBJ2-3; clone size: once; CDR3 DNA: TGCGCCAGCAGCTTGTCGAACCTAAACACAGATACGCAGTATTTT; CDR3 protein: CASSLSNLNTDTQYF
CDR3 length: 15; D gene: NA; V gene: TRBV12-3/TRBV12-4; J gene: TRBJ2-1; clone size: NA; CDR3 DNA: TGTGCCAGCAACTTCGGCTCAGGGGCCTACAATGAGCAGTTCTTC; CDR3 protein: CASNFGSGAYNEQFF
CDR3 length: 15; D gene: NA; V gene: TRBV28; J gene: TRBJ2-2; clone size: few; CDR3 DNA: TGTGCCAGCAGTTTTAGGGGGGCTAACACCGGGGAGCTGTTTTTT; CDR3 protein: CASSFRGANTGELFF